The 21 T cell receptor beta chains listed next were all sequenced from one sample in a study of long-term antiretroviral therapy in people with HIV. Survey-level resolution applied to immunoSEQ assay v3.0. The protocol was immunoSEQ multiplex PCR, while the TCRdb copy is restricted to in-frame clones and leaves out a portion. The sample shows fewer than 25,000 clones, 82% of them seen only once. The input for sequencing was unsorted PBMCs, taken at the start of antiretroviral therapy. These receptors were obtained from a man between 50 and 59 years old with HIV.

V gene TRBV15 combines with J gene TRBJ2-5; 7 bases fit TRBD1. The CDR3 sequence is 14 residues long. The V and J ends lost 5 bases and 2 bases, in that order; junction bases with no gene match: 5. Per germline, CDR1 LNHNV and CDR2 YYDKDF (reference sequence). The CDR3 sequence is CATSRTGEQETQYF. The CDR3, as DNA: TGTGCCACCAGCCGAACAGGGGAACAAGAGACCCAGTACTTC.

The chain carries TRBV13 and TRBJ2-1, with D possibly matching TRBD1 (6 bases). Germline lookup yields CDR1 PRHDT and CDR2 FYEKMQ (reference sequence). V shed 4 bases and J shed 7 bases, with 11 bases lying between them. This CDR3 has 13 residues. The CDR3 DNA is TGTGCCAGCAGCTCCCCAACAGGGAATGAGCAGTTCTTC. Amino acids: CASSSPTGNEQFF.

Within the sample, this clone is large. V and J are TRBV5-1 and TRBJ1-2; D is perhaps TRBD1 (5 bases). Germline CDR1 reads SGHRS; CDR2 reads YFSETQ. V dropped 2 bases and J dropped 4 bases, with 15 bases sitting between them. This CDR3 has 15 residues. Written as DNA, the CDR3 is TGCGCCAGCAGCTTTGGACGTGGGGCCTCCTATGGCTACACCTTC. Amino acid sequence: CASSFGRGASYGYTF.

This clone was observed a handful of times. The chain employs TRBV2 and TRBJ2-7; D call uncertain. Germline assignment: CDR1 SNHLY and CDR2 FYNNEI. V lost 2 bases and J 5 bases, leaving 16 bases between the germline ends. This CDR3 comprises 15 residues. Here the CDR3 DNA reads TGTGCCAGCAGTGAACTTTTAGGGCAACTCCACGAGCAGTACTTC. It yields the protein CASSELLGQLHEQYF. Based on the CDR3 plus reference TRBV2 and TRBJ2-7, the full variable domain is EPEVTQTPSHQVTQMGQEVILRCVPISNHLYFYWYRQILGQKVEFLVSFYNNEISEKSEIFDDQFSVERPDGSNFTLKIRSTKLEDSAMYFCASSELLGQLHEQYFGPGTRLTVT.

This CDR3 is CASSPGRTASSGNTIYF. The CDR3 DNA follows: TGTGCCAGCAGCCCGGGACGCACGGCCAGCTCTGGAAACACCATATATTTT. This chain links TRBV11-2 with TRBJ1-3, with D possibly matching TRBD1 (5 bases). V lost 5 bases and J lost 0, with 17 bases in between. This CDR3 region has 17 residues. The germline V gene encodes CDR1 SGHAT and CDR2 FQNNGV.

This rearrangement joins TRBV4-3 to TRBJ1-5; weak D call: TRBD1 (5 bases). The CDR3 runs to 15 residues. The germline V gene encodes CDR1 LGHNA and CDR2 YSLEER. Trimming shortened V by 0 bases and J by 3 bases, and 9 bases separated the two germline ends. CDR3 sequence: CASSQDRGVNQPQHF. CDR3 DNA sequence: TGCGCCAGCAGCCAAGATCGAGGGGTCAATCAGCCCCAGCATTTT.

This chain connects TRBV18 to TRBJ1-3, with D possibly being TRBD1 (6 bases). Looked up from germline, CDR1 is KGHSH and CDR2 is LQKENI. V was clipped by 4 bases and J by 3 bases, with 19 bases between them. The CDR3 is made up of 17 amino acids. Written as DNA, the CDR3 is TGTGCCAGCTCACTTATAGGACAGAGAAACCGTGGAAACACCATATATTTT. As protein: CASSLIGQRNRGNTIYF.

This clone has just a few counts. The J gene is TRBJ1-2, the V gene TRBV10-3; TRBD1 matches at 8 bases. The trim removed 0 bases at V and 1 base at J, leaving 7 bases unmatched. The CDR3 consists of 17 residues. CDR1 is ENHRY, CDR2 SYGVKD, per germline. CDR3 bases: TGTGCCATCAGTGAGTCGACAGGGGCTAAGGATAACTATGGCTACACCTTC. Its protein is CAISESTGAKDNYGYTF.

The gene calls are TRBV5-6 and TRBJ2-7; 10 bases align to TRBD2. The CDR3 spans 16 residues. Germline V gives CDR1 SGHDT, CDR2 YYEEEE. The V and J ends lost 3 bases and 3 bases, in that order; junction bases with no gene match: 9. CDR3 nucleotides: TGTGCCAGCAGCTGGGGGCAGCGGGAGGGATACTACGAGCAGTACTTC. Translated, it gives CASSWGQREGYYEQYF.

The chain carries TRBV15 and TRBJ2-7; 7 bases are shared with TRBD1. After removal of 8 bases from V and 6 bases from J, the junction contained 10 bases not matched to a gene. The CDR3 has 13 residues. CDR1 is LNHNV, CDR2 YYDKDF, per germline (reference sequence). CDR3 protein: CATSPGQQSEQYF. The CDR3 coding sequence is TGTGCCACCTCCCCGGGACAGCAGAGCGAGCAGTACTTC.

V usage is TRBV19 and J usage is TRBJ1-2; no clear D gene. The CDR3 sequence is 13 residues long. Trimming cost V 3 bases and J 8 bases, with 13 bases left between them. Germline V gives CDR1 LNHDA, CDR2 SQIVND (reference sequence). CDR3 loop: CASSIVGFDGYTF. The CDR3 DNA follows: TGTGCCAGTAGTATTGTGGGGTTTGACGGCTACACCTTC.

V and J are TRBV10-3 and TRBJ1-4; no clear D. Trimming pared 3 bases from V and 5 bases from J, leaving 7 bases between. CDR3 length equals 13 residues. Germline V gene data show CDR1 as ENHRY and CDR2 as SYGVKD. CDR3 sequence reads: CAISERANEKLFF. In nucleotides, the CDR3 is TGTGCCATCAGTGAAAGGGCAAATGAAAAACTGTTTTTT.

The rearrangement links TRBV2 to TRBJ1-2, with 8 bases fitting TRBD1. Germline CDR1 and CDR2: SNHLY and FYNNEI. This CDR3 has 14 amino acids. J gave up 1 base and V 3 bases, and 1 base lay outside the gene matches. CDR3 protein: CASSDDRGNYGYTF. The CDR3 DNA follows: TGTGCCAGCAGTGACGACAGGGGTAACTATGGCTACACCTTC. The full variable domain, in which reference TRBV2 and TRBJ1-2 provide the parts outside the CDR3, is EPEVTQTPSHQVTQMGQEVILRCVPISNHLYFYWYRQILGQKVEFLVSFYNNEISEKSEIFDDQFSVERPDGSNFTLKIRSTKLEDSAMYFCASSDDRGNYGYTFGSGTRLTVV.

This sequence joins TRBV9 and TRBJ1-5; 8 nucleotides agree with TRBD1. Unmatched junction bases numbered 0, after V lost 0 bases and J lost 4 bases. CDR1 and CDR2 (germline): SGDLS, YYNGEE. This CDR3 has 14 amino acids. CDR3 in amino acids: CASSVGQGNQPQHF. The CDR3 DNA is TGTGCCAGCAGCGTAGGACAGGGGAATCAGCCCCAGCATTTT.

V and J are TRBV10-1 and TRBJ1-1, with TRBD1 matching over 7 bases. Germline CDR1 and CDR2: WNHNN and SYGVQD (reference sequence). The V segment lost 4 bases and the J segment 1 base; nucleotides outside the gene matches: 3. The CDR3 length is 14 residues. This CDR3 reads CASSARTGNTEAFF. As DNA, the CDR3 is TGCGCCAGCAGTGCCCGGACAGGGAACACTGAAGCTTTCTTT.

The chain employs TRBV9 and TRBJ1-2, with a possible D match to TRBD1 (5 bases). The CDR3 covers 16 residues. Germline CDR1 is SGDLS and CDR2 is YYNGEE. Trimming pared 3 bases from V and 6 bases from J, leaving 21 bases between. CDR3 nucleotides: TGTGCCAGCAGCGCTCCCCTTGACAGAGGTGACGATGGCTACACCTTC. This gives the protein CASSAPLDRGDDGYTF.

V is TRBV27 and J is TRBJ2-7; TRBD1 aligns across 7 bases. J was trimmed by 3 bases and V by 5 bases; bases with no gene match: 7. Germline lookup yields CDR1 MNHEY and CDR2 SMNVEV (reference sequence). The CDR3 runs to 14 residues. This CDR3 is CASSIRDSDYEQYF. The CDR3 nucleotides read TGTGCCAGCAGTATCCGGGACAGCGACTACGAGCAGTACTTC.

The rearrangement joins TRBV6-6 to TRBJ1-5, with 7 bases fitting TRBD1. The ends lost 8 bases at V and 6 bases at J; junction bases unmatched: 10. Germline V lookup: CDR1 MNHNY, CDR2 SVGAGI (reference sequence). The CDR3 covers 14 residues. The CDR3 here is CASGREGAFQPQHF. CDR3 DNA sequence: TGTGCCAGCGGGAGAGAGGGGGCCTTTCAGCCCCAGCATTTT.

The genes are TRBV7-9 and TRBJ2-2, with D possibly TRBD1 on 6 matching bases. Germline V CDR1 and CDR2: SEHNR, FQNEAQ (reference sequence). V was shortened by 5 bases and J by 1 base, with 8 bases between the two germline ends. This CDR3 has 14 amino acids. The CDR3 DNA reads as TGTGCCAGCAGCACGGGACAGAACACCGGGGAGCTGTTTTTT. This codes for CASSTGQNTGELFF. The full variable domain, completed using reference TRBV7-9 and TRBJ2-2, is DTGVSQNPRHKITKRGQNVTFRCDPISEHNRLYWYRQTLGQGPEFLTYFQNEAQLEKSRLLSDRFSAERPKGSFSTLEIQRTEQGDSAMYLCASSTGQNTGELFFGEGSRLTVL.

This rearrangement joins TRBV28 to TRBJ2-3, with 11 bases matching TRBD2. This CDR3 spans 16 amino acids. The V and J ends lost 5 bases and 2 bases, in that order; junction bases with no gene match: 6. Looked up from germline, CDR1 is MDHEN and CDR2 is SYDVKM. The CDR3 DNA reads TGTGCCAGCAGTCCCACTAGCGGGGGATACACAGATACGCAGTATTTT. Protein: CASSPTSGGYTDTQYF.

The chain combines TRBV7-6 with TRBJ2-1, with D possibly being TRBD1 (5 bases). Germline CDR1 reads SGHVS; CDR2 reads FNYEAQ. The CDR3 is made up of 15 amino acids. Trimming pared 4 bases from V and 9 bases from J, leaving 19 bases between. This chain's CDR3 is CASSSRAYKDGEQFF. The CDR3, as DNA: TGTGCCAGCAGCTCCAGGGCTTACAAGGACGGTGAGCAGTTCTTC.